This TCR beta chain was recovered during a study of shared clonotypes between healthy human individuals (dated by TCRdb to 2020 to 2022). At the level of the whole study: A few men and two women, aged 18 to 49 years, made up the cohort. For each donor, CD4 naive and CD4 memory were each given three plates, CD8 naive was given two plates, and CD8 memory was given one plate. Libraries were prepared and TCR repertoires were sequenced by different laboratories using diverse techniques, in order to increase sequencing depth and limit assay-specific biases. Between about 0.85 and 9.5 billion PBMCs per donor were obtained by leukapheresis. To estimate repertoire size and how much clonotypes are shared between individuals, the study performed deep sequencing of blood TCR repertoires from 4 to 6 healthy adults. General study outcomes and caveats: Sharing across several donors was observed for approximately 5% of naive CD4, over 3% of naive CD8, over 2% of memory CD4, and roughly 0.4% of memory CD8 clonotypes. Sampling was restricted to blood, and TCR repertoires in tissue are likely to differ from TCR repertoires in blood. Compared with non-shared clonotypes, clonotypes shared by all four sorted-subset donors had higher generation probabilities. Rarefaction of sorted-subset datasets indicated incomplete sequencing despite the large sequencing depth. Naive subsets generally had larger estimated clonotype richness than memory subsets did. The genetic and exposure-history diversity represented was limited by the small number of donors. Based on pairwise subsampling, the degree of clonotype sharing among donors was expected to be affected by sequencing depth.

TCR CDR3 regions were amplified from genomic DNA by multiplex PCR using the deep immunoSEQ assay. For each cell subset, the extracted genomic DNA was distributed evenly across all wells of several immunoSEQ 96-well plates, and each plate served as one replicate. For sorted subsets, 200 to 250 ng genomic DNA, equal to about 30,000 T cell genomes, was loaded into each replicate PCR. Purified libraries were quantified with a Qubit 3.0 fluorometer, sized on a Bioanalyzer 2100, and re-quantified with the KAPA Library Quantification kit. Every immunoSEQ 96-well plate was sequenced on a dedicated single-read 150-cycle Illumina NextSeq 550 flow cell. As for the original processing: Because only junctional sequences without quality scores were contained in the immunoSEQ output, filtering matching that applied to full-length reads could not be performed. To assign V/J genes and CDR3, sequences were annotated against IMGT germline references using PyIR, a Python wrapper for IgBLAST v1.9. Reads were removed for weak V/J assignments (E-value above 1e-6), missing CDR3, stop codons, out-of-frame junctions, or ambiguous translated residues. V3J clonotypes were defined by identical inferred V gene, J gene, and CDR3 amino acid sequence. Percentage overlap between repertoires was calculated by dividing the number of shared unique clonotypes by the size of the smaller repertoire. Three approaches were used to assess repertoire richness: RTK rarefaction, the Chao1 estimator, and Recon v2.1 estimates of unobserved clonotypes. Generation probabilities for all TCRbeta clonotypes obtained by the gDNA method from a handful of donors were computed using OLGA. This immuneACCESS table, as held by TCRdb, lists in-frame sequences with V and J called but not all clones. Of the missing ones, under half trace to an unresolved V gene in checked studies; the others have no known cause. V and J calls and clone size come straight from that table; D and trimming were deduced from the DNA. The sample table shows roughly 2,000,000 clones, and around 95% are seen once. The ten top clones hold approximately 1.7% of the sample.

CD8 naive samples were obtained by positive selection for CCR7 among CD45RO-negative cells, yielding a CD45RA+CCR7+ population from which TemRA cells were excluded. Healthy HIV-negative adults with no recently reported acute infections or vaccinations were included as donors. Only Caucasian adults living in Nashville, Tennessee, USA were represented among the donors. Blood was obtained by leukapheresis, after which PBMCs were separated by Ficoll-Histopaque density gradient centrifugation and cryopreserved in liquid nitrogen vapor phase. Analytical flow cytometry was used to check the purity and quantity of each magnetically sorted T cell population. Genomic DNA was isolated from every sorted fraction and measured by UV absorbance on a Nanodrop 2000c. Notes on this clone: Its antigen remains unidentified. No much larger clone exists at a distance of one base, and base qualities are not known.

Cut back by 2 bases and 0 bases, the V and J ends lie 14 bases apart. From the cysteine up to the phenylalanine, the CDR3 has a length of 17 residues. The kept DNA is CDR3 alone, 51 bases in frame from the first base. CDR1 and CDR2 (SGHVS, FNYEAQ) derive from the germline V gene. The sample was naive CD8+ T cells from PBMCs. Read against the paper, the sample's cell subset or site label means: CD45RA+CCR7+. The chain links TRBV7-6 with TRBJ2-1; the D gene identity is not certain. This sequence was found in a man younger than 30 in good health. Some clones in this sample may be carry-over from other donors' samples. The DNA sequence follows: TGTGCCAGCAGCTTATCTAGTCGTAGACACTCCTACAATGAGCAGTTCTTC. Its translation is CASSLSSRRHSYNEQFF.